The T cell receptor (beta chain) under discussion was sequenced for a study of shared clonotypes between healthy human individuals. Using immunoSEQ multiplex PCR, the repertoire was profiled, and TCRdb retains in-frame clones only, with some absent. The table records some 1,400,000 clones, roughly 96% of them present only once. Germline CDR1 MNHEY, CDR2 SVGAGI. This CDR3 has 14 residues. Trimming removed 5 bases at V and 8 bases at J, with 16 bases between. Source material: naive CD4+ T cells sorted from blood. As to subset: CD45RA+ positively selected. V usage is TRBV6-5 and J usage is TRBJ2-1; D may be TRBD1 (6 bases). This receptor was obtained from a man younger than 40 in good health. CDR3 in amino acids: CASSKRTAWDEQFF. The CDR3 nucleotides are TGTGCCAGCAGTAAGCGGACAGCGTGGGATGAGCAGTTCTTC.